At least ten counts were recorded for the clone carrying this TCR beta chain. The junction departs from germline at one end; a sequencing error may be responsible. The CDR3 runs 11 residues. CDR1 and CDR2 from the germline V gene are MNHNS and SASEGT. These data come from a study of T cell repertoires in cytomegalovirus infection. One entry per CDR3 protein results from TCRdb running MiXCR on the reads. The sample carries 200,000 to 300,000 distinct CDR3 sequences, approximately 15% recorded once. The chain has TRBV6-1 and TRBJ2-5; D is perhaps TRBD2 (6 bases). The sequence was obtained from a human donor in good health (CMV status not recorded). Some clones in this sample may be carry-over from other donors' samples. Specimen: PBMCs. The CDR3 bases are TGTGCCAGCAGTCTCGGGGGAAAGGAGGACTTC. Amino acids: CASSLGGKEDF.